This section outlines one T cell receptor beta chain sequence together with its context. This sample stems from a study of T cell repertoires in cytomegalovirus infection. Per germline, CDR1 ENHRY and CDR2 SYGVKD. With V trimmed by 6 bases and J by 5 bases, 5 bases remained unmatched. The CDR3 is 13 residues long. TCRdb ran MiXCR on the reads and lists one entry per CDR3 protein. The sample records roughly 180,000 distinct CDR3 sequences, about a sixth being singletons. The TCR sequence derives from a human donor in good health (CMV status not recorded). Some clones in this sample may be carry-over from other donors' samples. The sample was CD8+ T cells from PBMCs. V usage is TRBV10-3 and J usage is TRBJ2-5; the match to TRBD2 covers 8 bases. CDR3 region: CAIRGLEPETQYF. The CDR3 DNA follows: TGTGCCATCAGGGGACTAGAGCCCGAGACCCAGTACTTC.